Each of the 27 T cell receptor beta chains below was sequenced from the same sample in a study of blood T cell repertoires in COVID-19 (TCRdb year 2020). Library preparation was by the immunoSEQ multiplex PCR assay. TCRdb stores this immuneACCESS table with in-frame sequences only. Part of the clones is absent; in the studies checked, under half of the shortfall reflects unresolved V genes, and no reason is known for the rest. Recorded for this sample are 95,000 to 150,000 clones; roughly four fifths of them occurred a single time. Approximately 5% of the sample comes from the top ten. The sequencing input was peripheral blood. Receptors originate from a woman in her seventies with acute or convalescent COVID-19.

V and J are TRBV15 and TRBJ1-2; the match to TRBD1 covers 12 bases. This CDR3 region has 17 residues. CDR1 is LNHNV and CDR2 is YYDKDF in the germline V gene (reference sequence). V lost 0 bases, J lost 8 bases, and 10 bases stayed unmatched. The chain's CDR3 is CATSRDPSGTGGQGYTF. DNA of the CDR3: TGTGCCACCAGCAGAGATCCCTCCGGGACAGGGGGCCAGGGCTACACCTTC.

This chain links TRBV24-1 with TRBJ2-2; possible D gene TRBD2, 7 bases. This CDR3 contains 17 residues. Trimming took 4 bases from V and 4 from J, leaving 18 bases between them. Looked up from germline, CDR1 is KGHDR and CDR2 is SFDVKD. CDR3 DNA sequence: TGTGCCACCAGTGAACCCGAGGGGGGGCCCTTCACCGGGGAGCTGTTTTTT. Translating it yields CATSEPEGGPFTGELFF.

This sequence joins TRBV11-2 and TRBJ1-1; TRBD1 might be the D (5 bases). CDR3 length: 13 amino acids. Germline V gene sequence: CDR1 SGHAT, CDR2 FQNNGV. With 5 bases removed from V and 2 bases from J, the gap between germline ends came to 9 bases. This CDR3 reads CASSKDTNTEAFF. The DNA of the CDR3 is TGTGCCAGCAGCAAGGACACCAACACTGAAGCTTTCTTT. The complete variable domain, with remaining parts taken from reference TRBV11-2 and TRBJ1-1, reads EAGVAQSPRYKIIEKRQSVAFWCNPISGHATLYWYQQILGQGPKLLIQFQNNGVVDDSQLPKDRFSAERLKGVDSTLKIQPAKLEDSAVYLCASSKDTNTEAFFGQGTRLTVV.

J is TRBJ2-6 and V is TRBV30, with 11 bases aligning to TRBD1. The CDR3 consists of 17 residues. In germline, CDR1 is GTSNPN, CDR2 SVGIG (reference sequence). With V trimmed by 2 bases and J by 4 bases, 7 bases remained unmatched. The chain's CDR3 is CAWSPGQGARGANVLTF. DNA of the CDR3: TGTGCCTGGAGTCCCGGACAGGGGGCGCGGGGGGCCAACGTCCTGACTTTC.

With regard to this clone: The junction departs from the called germline gene at one end, perhaps through a read error. The chain joins TRBV7-2 to TRBJ2-3; 9 bases line up with TRBD2. This CDR3 contains 15 residues. Germline CDR1 is SGHTA and CDR2 is FQGNSA. For the CDR3, the DNA is TGTGCCAGCAGTGAGCGGGGGGCCCGTACAGACACGCAGTATTTT. It codes for CASSERGARTDTQYF.

J is TRBJ2-1 and V is TRBV5-1; perhaps TRBD2 as D (5 bases). CDR3 length: 13 amino acids. The ends were cut back, 0 bases at V and 8 bases at J, with 9 bases in the middle. Germline V gives CDR1 SGHRS, CDR2 YFSETQ. CDR3 sequence (DNA): TGCGCCAGCAGCTTGGCTCTAGCACATGAGCAGTTCTTC. Its translation: CASSLALAHEQFF.

This chain uses TRBV19 with TRBJ1-2; tentatively, D is TRBD1 (5 bases). The CDR3 contains 15 residues. Deletions cut 5 bases from V and 0 bases from J, with 13 bases between. Looked up from germline, CDR1 is LNHDA and CDR2 is SQIVND (reference sequence). Written as DNA, the CDR3 is TGTGCCAGTAGTCTGGGGACTCAGTCTAACTATGGCTACACCTTC. Translated: CASSLGTQSNYGYTF.

The V call is TRBV5-1, the J call TRBJ1-1; 7 bases agree with TRBD1. The germline V gene has CDR1 SGHRS and CDR2 YFSETQ. CDR3 size: 15 residues. Trimming removed 4 bases from V and 0 bases from J; junction bases left unmatched: 6. The CDR3 DNA follows: TGCGCCAGCAGCCCCGCGACAGGGTTGAACACTGAAGCTTTCTTT. This gives the protein CASSPATGLNTEAFF.

The J gene is TRBJ2-7, the V gene TRBV5-1; 9 bases map to TRBD1. This CDR3 region has 13 residues. Germline CDR1 SGHRS, CDR2 YFSETQ. Losses at the gene ends were 4 bases for V and 3 bases for J; bases not matched to a gene: 2. As DNA, the CDR3 is TGCGCCAGCAGCCCGACAGGGGGCTACGAGCAGTACTTC. It yields the protein CASSPTGGYEQYF.

This chain connects TRBV18 to TRBJ2-1, with D possibly matching TRBD2 (6 bases). The CDR3 totals 15 residues. Trimming cost V 1 base and J 3 bases, with 10 bases left between them. CDR1 is KGHSH and CDR2 is LQKENI in the germline V gene. CDR3 nucleotides: TGTGCCAGCTCACCACTGGGGGGAGGCTACAATGAGCAGTTCTTC. Its translation is CASSPLGGGYNEQFF.

The genes are TRBV10-3 and TRBJ2-1; D is ambiguous. Germline loops: CDR1 ENHRY, CDR2 SYGVKD. Trimming took 5 bases from V and 0 from J, leaving 11 bases between them. The CDR3 consists of 15 residues. The CDR3 nucleotides are TGTGCCATCAGTTACTCAACGAGCTCCTACAATGAGCAGTTCTTC. Protein sequence: CAISYSTSSYNEQFF.

The chain has TRBV15 and TRBJ1-1; 8 bases align to TRBD1. The CDR3 has 15 amino acids. Germline V lookup: CDR1 LNHNV, CDR2 YYDKDF (reference sequence). The ends lost 4 bases at V and 4 bases at J; junction bases unmatched: 8. DNA for the CDR3: TGTGCCACCAGCACCCGGACAGGGTGGGGCACTGAAGCTTTCTTT. It translates to CATSTRTGWGTEAFF. The complete variable domain, with remaining parts taken from reference TRBV15 and TRBJ1-1, reads DAMVIQNPRYQVTQFGKPVTLSCSQTLNHNVMYWYQQKSSQAPKLLFHYYDKDFNNEADTPDNFQSRRPNTSFCFLDIRSPGLGDTAMYLCATSTRTGWGTEAFFGQGTRLTVV.

A single count supports this clone. The chain joins TRBV19 to TRBJ2-2; perhaps TRBD2 as D (6 bases). Germline CDR1 and CDR2: LNHDA and SQIVND (reference sequence). CDR3 length equals 15 residues. Trimming stripped 6 bases from V and 4 bases from J, with 15 bases between. The CDR3, as DNA: TGTGCCAGTAGCTCCGGGACTGGGTCCACCGGGGAGCTGTTTTTT. Protein sequence: CASSSGTGSTGELFF.

V usage is TRBV9 and J usage is TRBJ1-2; D is undetermined. The germline CDR1 and CDR2 sequences are SGDLS and YYNGEE. The CDR3 is 15 residues long. V was cut by 0 bases and J by 4 bases, with 13 bases left in between. CDR3 nucleotides: TGTGCCAGCAGCGTAGCGTCAGAGGTATCCTATGGCTACACCTTC. Protein sequence: CASSVASEVSYGYTF. Full variable domain (missing parts from reference TRBV9 and TRBJ1-2): DSGVTQTPKHLITATGQRVTLRCSPRSGDLSVYWYQQSLDQGLQFLIQYYNGEERAKGNILERFSAQQFPDLHSELNLSSLELGDSALYFCASSVASEVSYGYTFGSGTRLTVV.

The V call is TRBV27, the J call TRBJ1-2, with 9 nucleotides matching TRBD1. The CDR3 sequence is 15 residues long. The germline gives CDR1 MNHEY, CDR2 SMNVEV (reference sequence). The ends lost 5 bases at V and 9 bases at J; junction bases unmatched: 13. The CDR3 sequence is CASSPSPGQGSRYTF. In nucleotides, the CDR3 is TGTGCCAGCAGTCCCTCCCCGGGACAGGGTAGCCGCTACACCTTC.

In regard to this clone: Mismatch with germline at one junction end may stem from a read error. The rearrangement uses TRBV3-1 (or the pseudogene TRBV3-2) and TRBJ2-1; TRBD2 agrees at 10 bases. The V gene's germline CDR1 is LGHDT and CDR2 YNNKEL (reference sequence). This CDR3 has 16 residues. This CDR3 reads CASSRSDSGGALKLVF. CDR3 in DNA: TGTGCCAGCAGCCGGTCAGACAGCGGGGGGGCCTTAAAGTTGGTCTTC.

This clone was picked up a small number of times. The gene calls are TRBV12-3 or TRBV12-4 and TRBJ1-2; a weak D match, TRBD1 (5 bases). The V gene lost 4 bases and the J gene lost 3 bases, with 9 bases spanning the gap. The CDR3 totals 13 residues. CDR3 region: CASSSGGDYGYTF. The CDR3 nucleotides are TGTGCCAGCAGTTCGGGGGGGGACTATGGCTACACCTTC.

Only one count was recorded for this clone. This sequence joins TRBV7-9 and TRBJ2-2; no reliable D call. V lost 7 bases and J lost 1, with 7 bases in between. CDR3 length equals 13 residues. CDR1 and CDR2 (germline): SEHNR, FQNEAQ (reference sequence). As DNA, the CDR3 is TGTGCCAGCAACCAACAGAACACCGGGGAGCTGTTTTTT. Translating it yields CASNQQNTGELFF.

This clone was picked up one time. The J gene is TRBJ1-6, the V gene TRBV19, with D hard to call. The CDR3 has 14 amino acids. V was cut by 9 bases and J by 9 bases, with 18 bases left in between. Germline CDR1 and CDR2: LNHDA and SQIVND (reference sequence). The CDR3 protein is CASRDMGRVSPLHF. The CDR3 DNA sequence: TGTGCCAGCCGGGATATGGGCCGGGTTTCACCCCTCCACTTT.

This clone appeared a few times. The J gene is TRBJ2-6, the V gene TRBV4-3, with 7 bases aligning to TRBD1. This CDR3 has 17 amino acids. V trimming: 3 bases; J trimming: 0 bases; junction bases outside the gene matches: 5. Germline V gene data show CDR1 as LGHNA and CDR2 as YSLEER. The CDR3 DNA is TGCGCCAGCAGCCATGTTCCAGGGGGCTCTGGGGCCAACGTCCTGACTTTC. Amino acid sequence: CASSHVPGGSGANVLTF.

This sequence joins TRBV5-4 and TRBJ1-1; 8 nucleotides line up with TRBD1. The CDR3 loop spans 12 amino acids. Trimming cost V 5 bases and J 7 bases; bases outside gene matches: 4. Germline V gene data show CDR1 as SGHNT and CDR2 as YYREEE (reference sequence). For the CDR3, the DNA is TGTGCCAGCAGGTACGACAGGGGTGAAGCTTTCTTT. It yields the protein CASRYDRGEAFF.

V gene TRBV5-6 combines with J gene TRBJ1-1; D remains ambiguous. Germline CDR1 SGHDT, CDR2 YYEEEE. Deletions cut 2 bases from V and 10 bases from J, with 15 bases between. This CDR3 spans 13 amino acids. CDR3 bases: TGTGCCAGCAGCTTTCGAAACCCTGGCGGAGCTTTCTTT. It translates to CASSFRNPGGAFF.

This sequence joins TRBV4-3 and TRBJ2-1, with 8 bases fitting TRBD2. This CDR3 is built from 17 residues. In germline, CDR1 is LGHNA, CDR2 YSLEER. V gave up 0 bases and J gave up 3 bases; unmatched junction bases: 7. The CDR3: CASSQDNRGGSYNEQFF. CDR3 sequence (DNA): TGCGCCAGCAGCCAAGACAATCGGGGGGGCAGCTACAATGAGCAGTTCTTC.

This chain uses TRBV7-9 with TRBJ1-2, with a possible D match to TRBD1 (6 bases). Germline V lookup: CDR1 SEHNR, CDR2 FQNEAQ (reference sequence). The CDR3 totals 15 residues. Trimming took 3 bases from V and 5 from J, leaving 16 bases between them. In nucleotides, the CDR3 is TGTGCCAGCAGCTTCTCTACAGGGATCAGTTATGGCTACACCTTC. Its protein product is CASSFSTGISYGYTF.

This chain joins TRBV11-3 and TRBJ2-2; the D gene is possibly TRBD1 (5 bases). Per germline, CDR1 SGHNT and CDR2 YENEEA. CDR3 size: 16 residues. V lost 5 bases and J lost 6, with 19 bases in between. CDR3 DNA sequence: TGTGCCAGCAGCCCGAGACAGAAGATCGGCGCCGGGGAGCTGTTTTTT. Protein product: CASSPRQKIGAGELFF.

The chain couples TRBV11-2 to TRBJ2-5; 7 bases are shared with TRBD1. This CDR3 is 15 amino acids long. Per germline, CDR1 SGHAT and CDR2 FQNNGV. Trimming took 2 bases from V and 2 from J; bases not matched to a gene: 5. This CDR3 reads CASSLRGRGQETQYF. The CDR3 DNA reads TGTGCCAGCAGCTTAAGGGGGCGCGGGCAAGAGACCCAGTACTTC.

In this sample, this clone turned up once. The chain is built from TRBV27 and TRBJ2-3; the D gene is possibly TRBD1 (5 bases). This CDR3 is built from 14 residues. Looked up from germline, CDR1 is MNHEY and CDR2 is SMNVEV (reference sequence). The V and J ends lost 0 bases and 4 bases respectively, with 8 bases between them. CDR3 amino acids: CASSLSGAPDTQYF. CDR3 in DNA: TGTGCCAGCAGTTTATCAGGGGCCCCAGATACGCAGTATTTT.